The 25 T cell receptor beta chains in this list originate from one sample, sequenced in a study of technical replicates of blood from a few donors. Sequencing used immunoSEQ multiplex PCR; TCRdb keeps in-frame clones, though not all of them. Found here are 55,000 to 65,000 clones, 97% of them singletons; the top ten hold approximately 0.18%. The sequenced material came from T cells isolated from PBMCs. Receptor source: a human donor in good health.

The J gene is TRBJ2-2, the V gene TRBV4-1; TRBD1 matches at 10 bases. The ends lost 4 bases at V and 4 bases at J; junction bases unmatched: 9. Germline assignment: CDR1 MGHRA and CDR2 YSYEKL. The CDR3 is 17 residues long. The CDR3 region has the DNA TGCGCCAGCAGCCGCATGCTCCGGGACAGGGGCACCGGGGAGCTGTTTTTT. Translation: CASSRMLRDRGTGELFF.

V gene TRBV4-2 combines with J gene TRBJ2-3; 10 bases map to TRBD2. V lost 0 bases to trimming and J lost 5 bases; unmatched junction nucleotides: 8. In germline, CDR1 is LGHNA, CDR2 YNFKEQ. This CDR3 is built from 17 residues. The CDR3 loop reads CASSQEQAGGPEDTQYF. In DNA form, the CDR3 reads TGTGCCAGCAGCCAAGAGCAAGCGGGAGGGCCGGAAGATACGCAGTATTTT.

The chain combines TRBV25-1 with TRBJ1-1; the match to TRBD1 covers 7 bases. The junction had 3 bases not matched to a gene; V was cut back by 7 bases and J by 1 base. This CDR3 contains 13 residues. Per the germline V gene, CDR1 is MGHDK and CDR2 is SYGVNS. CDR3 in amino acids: CASMTGSNTEAFF. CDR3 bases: TGTGCCAGCATGACAGGGTCGAACACTGAAGCTTTCTTT.

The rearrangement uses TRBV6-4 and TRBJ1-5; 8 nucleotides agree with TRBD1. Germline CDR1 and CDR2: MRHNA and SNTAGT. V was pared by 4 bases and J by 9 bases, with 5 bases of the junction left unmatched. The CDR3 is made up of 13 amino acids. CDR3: CASSVGQGGPQHF. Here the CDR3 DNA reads TGTGCCAGCAGTGTAGGACAGGGTGGGCCCCAGCATTTT.

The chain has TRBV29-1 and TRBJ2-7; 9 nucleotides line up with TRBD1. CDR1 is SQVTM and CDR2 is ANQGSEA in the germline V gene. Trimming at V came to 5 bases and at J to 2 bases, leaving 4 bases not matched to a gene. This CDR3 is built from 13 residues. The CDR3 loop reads CSVPGQGTYEQYF. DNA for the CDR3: TGCAGCGTTCCAGGACAGGGGACCTACGAGCAGTACTTC.

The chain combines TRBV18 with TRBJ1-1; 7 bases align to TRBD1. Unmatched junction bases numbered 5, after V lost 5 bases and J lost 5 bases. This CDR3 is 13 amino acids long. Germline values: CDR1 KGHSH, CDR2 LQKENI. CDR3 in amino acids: CASSFGQETEAFF. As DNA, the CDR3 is TGTGCCAGCTCATTCGGACAGGAGACTGAAGCTTTCTTT.

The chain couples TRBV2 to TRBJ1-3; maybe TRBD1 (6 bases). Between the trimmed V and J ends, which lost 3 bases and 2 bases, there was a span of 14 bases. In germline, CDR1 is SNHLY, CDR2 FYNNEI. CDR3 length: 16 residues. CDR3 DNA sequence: TGTGCCAGCAGTGACCCCGAGGGGGTGGCTGGAAACACCATATATTTT. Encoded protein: CASSDPEGVAGNTIYF.

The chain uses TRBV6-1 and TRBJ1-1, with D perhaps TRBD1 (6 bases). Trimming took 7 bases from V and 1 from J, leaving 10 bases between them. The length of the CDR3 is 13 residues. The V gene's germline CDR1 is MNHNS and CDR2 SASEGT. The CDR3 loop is CASKLGQNTEAFF. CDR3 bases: TGTGCCAGCAAGCTGGGACAGAACACTGAAGCTTTCTTT.

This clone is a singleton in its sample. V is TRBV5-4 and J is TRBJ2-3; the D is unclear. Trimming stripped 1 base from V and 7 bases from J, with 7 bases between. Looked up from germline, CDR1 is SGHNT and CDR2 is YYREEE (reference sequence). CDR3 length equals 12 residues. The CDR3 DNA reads TGTGCCAGCAGCTTGTGGCCGTATACGCAGTATTTT. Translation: CASSLWPYTQYF.

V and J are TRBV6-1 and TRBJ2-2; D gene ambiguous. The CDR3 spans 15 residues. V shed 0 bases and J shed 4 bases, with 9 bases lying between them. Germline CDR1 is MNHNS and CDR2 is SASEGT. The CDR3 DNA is TGTGCCAGCAGTGAAGCGCCGGTCGTCACCGGGGAGCTGTTTTTT. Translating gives CASSEAPVVTGELFF.

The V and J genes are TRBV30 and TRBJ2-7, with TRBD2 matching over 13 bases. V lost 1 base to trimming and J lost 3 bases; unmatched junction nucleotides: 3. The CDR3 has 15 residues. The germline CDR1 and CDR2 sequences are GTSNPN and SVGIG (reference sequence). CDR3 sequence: CAWSGTSGSNYEQYF. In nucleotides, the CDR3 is TGTGCCTGGAGTGGGACTAGCGGGAGTAACTACGAGCAGTACTTC.

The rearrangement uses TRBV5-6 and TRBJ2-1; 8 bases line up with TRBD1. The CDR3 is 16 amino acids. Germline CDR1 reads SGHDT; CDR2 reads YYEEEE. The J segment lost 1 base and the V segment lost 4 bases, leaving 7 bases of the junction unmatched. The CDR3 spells CASSPATGESYNEQFF. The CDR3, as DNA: TGTGCCAGCAGCCCGGCGACAGGGGAATCCTACAATGAGCAGTTCTTC.

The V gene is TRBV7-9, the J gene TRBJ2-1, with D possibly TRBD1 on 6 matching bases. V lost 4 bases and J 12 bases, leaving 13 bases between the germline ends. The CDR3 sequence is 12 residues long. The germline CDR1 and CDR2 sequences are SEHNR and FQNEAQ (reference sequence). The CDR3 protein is CASSSGQSRQFF. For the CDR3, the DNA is TGTGCCAGCAGCTCGGGACAATCAAGGCAGTTCTTC.

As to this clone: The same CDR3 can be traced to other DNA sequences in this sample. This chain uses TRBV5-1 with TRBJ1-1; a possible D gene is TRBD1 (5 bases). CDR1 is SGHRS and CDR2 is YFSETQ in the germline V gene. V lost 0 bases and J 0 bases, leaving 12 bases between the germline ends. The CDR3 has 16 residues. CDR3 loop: CASSLGFRAMNTEAFF. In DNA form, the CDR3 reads TGCGCCAGCAGCTTGGGATTCAGGGCCATGAACACTGAAGCTTTCTTT.

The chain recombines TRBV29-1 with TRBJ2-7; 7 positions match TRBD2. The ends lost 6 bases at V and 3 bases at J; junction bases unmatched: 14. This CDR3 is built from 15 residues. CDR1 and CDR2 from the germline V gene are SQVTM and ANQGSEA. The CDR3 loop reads CSVRQEERGYYEQYF. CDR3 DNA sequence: TGCAGCGTGAGACAAGAGGAGCGGGGCTACTACGAGCAGTACTTC.

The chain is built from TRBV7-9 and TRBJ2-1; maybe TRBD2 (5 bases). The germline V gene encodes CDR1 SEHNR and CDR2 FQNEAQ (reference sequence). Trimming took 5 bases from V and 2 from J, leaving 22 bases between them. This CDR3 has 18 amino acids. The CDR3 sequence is CASSGGVVGVNPYNEQFF. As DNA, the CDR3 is TGTGCCAGCAGCGGAGGAGTGGTCGGGGTCAACCCCTACAATGAGCAGTTCTTC.

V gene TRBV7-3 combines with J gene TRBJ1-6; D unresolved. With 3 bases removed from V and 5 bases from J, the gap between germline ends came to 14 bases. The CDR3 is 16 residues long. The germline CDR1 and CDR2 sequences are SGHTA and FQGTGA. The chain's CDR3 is CASSFGGPPHNSPLHF. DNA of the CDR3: TGTGCCAGCAGCTTTGGAGGGCCTCCTCATAATTCACCCCTCCACTTT.

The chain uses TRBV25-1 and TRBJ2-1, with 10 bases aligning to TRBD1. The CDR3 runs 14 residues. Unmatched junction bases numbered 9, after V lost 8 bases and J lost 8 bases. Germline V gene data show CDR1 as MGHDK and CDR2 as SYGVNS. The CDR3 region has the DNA TGTGCCAGCGGAGGACAGGGGGTTTTCGATGAGCAGTTCTTC. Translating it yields CASGGQGVFDEQFF.

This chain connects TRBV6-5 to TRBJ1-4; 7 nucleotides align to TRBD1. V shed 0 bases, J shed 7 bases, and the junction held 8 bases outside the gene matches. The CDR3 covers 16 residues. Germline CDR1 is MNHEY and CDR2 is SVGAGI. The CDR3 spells CASSYSQGGIGEKLFF. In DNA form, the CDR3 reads TGTGCCAGCAGTTACTCGCAGGGGGGTATTGGTGAAAAACTGTTTTTT.

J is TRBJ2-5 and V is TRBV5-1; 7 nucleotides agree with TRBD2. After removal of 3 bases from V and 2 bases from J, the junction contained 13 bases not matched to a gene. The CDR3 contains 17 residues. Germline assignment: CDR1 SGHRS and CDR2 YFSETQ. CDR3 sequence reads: CASSSGRFSGEQETQYF. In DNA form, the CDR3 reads TGCGCCAGCAGCTCAGGCAGGTTCAGCGGGGAGCAAGAGACCCAGTACTTC.

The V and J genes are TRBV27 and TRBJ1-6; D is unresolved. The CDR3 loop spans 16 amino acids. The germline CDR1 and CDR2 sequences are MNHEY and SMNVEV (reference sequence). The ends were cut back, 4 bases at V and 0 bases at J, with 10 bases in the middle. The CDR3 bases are TGTGCCAGCAGTTGGGAAGGGAGCTCCTATAATTCACCCCTCCACTTT. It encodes CASSWEGSSYNSPLHF.

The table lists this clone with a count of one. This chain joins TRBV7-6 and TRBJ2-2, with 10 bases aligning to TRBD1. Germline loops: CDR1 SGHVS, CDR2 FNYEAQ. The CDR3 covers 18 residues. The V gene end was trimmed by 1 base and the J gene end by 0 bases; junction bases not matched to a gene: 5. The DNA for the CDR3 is TGTGCCAGCAGCTTAGGACAGGGGGCCACTGCGAACACCGGGGAGCTGTTTTTT. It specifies CASSLGQGATANTGELFF.

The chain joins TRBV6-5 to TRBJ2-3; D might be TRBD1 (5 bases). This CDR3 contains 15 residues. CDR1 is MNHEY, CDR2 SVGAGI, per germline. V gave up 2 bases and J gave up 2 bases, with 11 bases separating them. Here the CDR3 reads CASSYITGVTDTQYF. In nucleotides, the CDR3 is TGTGCCAGCAGTTACATCACAGGAGTCACAGATACGCAGTATTTT.

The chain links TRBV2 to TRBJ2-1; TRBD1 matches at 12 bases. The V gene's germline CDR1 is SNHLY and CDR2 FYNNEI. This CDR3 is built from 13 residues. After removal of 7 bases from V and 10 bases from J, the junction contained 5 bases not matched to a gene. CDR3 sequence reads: CASNWDRGQEQFF. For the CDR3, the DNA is TGTGCCAGCAACTGGGACAGGGGGCAGGAGCAGTTCTTC.

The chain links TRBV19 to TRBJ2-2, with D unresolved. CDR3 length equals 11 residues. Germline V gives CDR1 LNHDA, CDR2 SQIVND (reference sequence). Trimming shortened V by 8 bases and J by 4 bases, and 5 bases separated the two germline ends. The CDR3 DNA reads TGTGCCAGTCGACTCACCGGGGAGCTGTTTTTT. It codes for CASRLTGELFF.